Listed below are T cell receptor beta chains from one sample, sequenced in a study of T cell changes during pregnancy in multiple sclerosis. TCRdb keeps only in-frame clones here, not all; method: immunoSEQ multiplex PCR. The sample lists about 71,000 clones; about 92% were seen once. The material was peripheral blood, obtained in the third trimester of pregnancy. These receptors all stem from a female donor with multiple sclerosis, enrolled in a pregnancy study. The CDR3 runs from the conserved cysteine through the conserved F or W. A D gene is named only where the DNA matches it firmly. Size values are once, few and many counts, or a class for expanded clones, and some rows have none.

J gene: TRBJ2-1; clone size: .; D gene: TRBD2; V gene: TRBV9; CDR3 DNA: TGTGCCAGCAGCGTAGGAGCGGGAAGCTCCTACAATGAGCAGTTCTTC; CDR3 protein: CASSVGAGSSYNEQFF
J gene: TRBJ2-3; clone size: .; D gene: TRBD2; V gene: TRBV28; CDR3 DNA: TGTGCCAGCAGTTTCCTAGCGGAGAGCACAGATACGCAGTATTTT; CDR3 protein: CASSFLAESTDTQYF
J gene: TRBJ1-2; clone size: .; D gene: TRBD1; V gene: TRBV30; CDR3 DNA: TGTGCCTGGAGACCGGGACAGGGGGCCCCCAACTATGGCTACACCTTC; CDR3 protein: CAWRPGQGAPNYGYTF
J gene: TRBJ2-3; clone size: once; D gene: .; V gene: TRBV6-1; CDR3 DNA: TGTGCCAGCCTCGACTCCCTTCGGGTCGCAGATACGCAGTATTTT; CDR3 protein: CASLDSLRVADTQYF
J gene: TRBJ2-1; clone size: .; D gene: TRBD2; V gene: TRBV5-1; CDR3 DNA: TGCGCCAGCAGCTACCTAGCGGGAGGTTCCTACAATGAGCAGTTCTTC; CDR3 protein: CASSYLAGGSYNEQFF
J gene: TRBJ2-2; clone size: .; D gene: .; V gene: TRBV25-1; CDR3 DNA: TGTGCCAGCAGTAGCCGGGACCGCGGGGAAACCGGGGAGCTGTTTTTT; CDR3 protein: CASSSRDRGETGELFF
J gene: TRBJ2-3; clone size: .; D gene: TRBD2; V gene: TRBV28; CDR3 DNA: TGTGCCAGCAGTCCAGCTAGCGGGAGCGGGGAAGATACGCAGTATTTT; CDR3 protein: CASSPASGSGEDTQYF
J gene: TRBJ1-5; clone size: .; D gene: .; V gene: TRBV5-1; CDR3 DNA: TGCGCCTGCAGTGTAGATGACAGTCGCAATCAGCCCCAGCATTTT; CDR3 protein: CACSVDDSRNQPQHF
J gene: TRBJ1-1; clone size: .; D gene: .; V gene: TRBV6-5; CDR3 DNA: TGTGCCAGCAGGCGAACTGAAGCTTTCTTT; CDR3 protein: CASRRTEAFF
J gene: TRBJ2-7; clone size: .; D gene: .; V gene: TRBV30; CDR3 DNA: TGTGCCTGGAGTGAAGGGGCCTACGAGCAGTACTTC; CDR3 protein: CAWSEGAYEQYF
J gene: TRBJ2-1; clone size: .; D gene: .; V gene: TRBV23-1; CDR3 DNA: TGCGCCAGCAGTCAATCAGCCAGTCGGGAAAGGAATGAGCAGTTCTTC; CDR3 protein: CASSQSASRERNEQFF
J gene: TRBJ2-7; clone size: .; D gene: TRBD2; V gene: TRBV10-3; CDR3 DNA: TGTGCCATCAGTGAGATGACTAGCGGGAGGGACGAGCAGTACTTC; CDR3 protein: CAISEMTSGRDEQYF
J gene: TRBJ2-1; clone size: .; D gene: TRBD2; V gene: TRBV11-3; CDR3 DNA: TGTGCCAGCAGCTTAGATCTGTCTAGCGGTGAGCAGTTCTTC; CDR3 protein: CASSLDLSSGEQFF
J gene: TRBJ2-5; clone size: .; D gene: .; V gene: TRBV27; CDR3 DNA: TGTGCCAGCAGTACCAGGGGTCTCGGGGAGACCCAGTACTTC; CDR3 protein: CASSTRGLGETQYF
J gene: TRBJ2-7; clone size: .; D gene: .; V gene: TRBV5-4; CDR3 DNA: TGTGCCAGCAGCGTCGGACTTGCCGAGCAGTACTTC; CDR3 protein: CASSVGLAEQYF
J gene: TRBJ1-4; clone size: .; D gene: TRBD1; V gene: TRBV9; CDR3 DNA: TGTGCCAGCAGCGTCACAGGGGGTGAAAAACTGTTTTTT; CDR3 protein: CASSVTGGEKLFF
J gene: TRBJ2-1; clone size: .; D gene: .; V gene: TRBV6-1; CDR3 DNA: TGTGCCAGCAGTGAAGTCGGCAGGTCATATGAGCAGTTCTTC; CDR3 protein: CASSEVGRSYEQFF
J gene: TRBJ1-1; clone size: .; D gene: .; V gene: TRBV7-7; CDR3 DNA: TGTGCCAGCAGCTTAAGTCCAGGGCCCGCTGAAGCTTTCTTT; CDR3 protein: CASSLSPGPAEAFF
J gene: TRBJ2-1; clone size: .; D gene: .; V gene: TRBV29-1; CDR3 DNA: TGCAGCGTTGCGGGTCGACAGCGATACAATGAGCAGTTCTTC; CDR3 protein: CSVAGRQRYNEQFF
J gene: TRBJ1-2; clone size: .; D gene: TRBD1; V gene: TRBV28; CDR3 DNA: TGTGCCAGCAGTTCCGGACAGGGGCGGGCCTATGGCTACACCTTC; CDR3 protein: CASSSGQGRAYGYTF
J gene: TRBJ2-6; clone size: .; D gene: .; V gene: TRBV19; CDR3 DNA: TGTGCCAGTACCGCGGCTGGGGCCAACGTCCTGACTTTC; CDR3 protein: CASTAAGANVLTF
J gene: TRBJ2-3; clone size: .; D gene: TRBD2; V gene: TRBV6-6; CDR3 DNA: TGTGCCAGCAGTTTCGGGACTAGCGGGCTCACAGATACGCAGTATTTT; CDR3 protein: CASSFGTSGLTDTQYF
J gene: TRBJ2-7; clone size: few; D gene: TRBD2; V gene: TRBV6-5; CDR3 DNA: TGTGCCAGCAGAACCGGGACTAGCGGGTTGTACGAGCAGTACTTC; CDR3 protein: CASRTGTSGLYEQYF
J gene: TRBJ2-2; clone size: .; D gene: .; V gene: TRBV10-3; CDR3 DNA: TGTGCCATCAGTGTATCGGGCGGGGAGCTGTTTTTT; CDR3 protein: CAISVSGGELFF
J gene: TRBJ2-3; clone size: .; D gene: TRBD2; V gene: TRBV9; CDR3 DNA: TGTGCCAGCAGCGCCCAATGGGCGGGAGGCACAGATACGCAGTATTTT; CDR3 protein: CASSAQWAGGTDTQYF
J gene: TRBJ2-1; clone size: .; D gene: TRBD2; V gene: TRBV11-3; CDR3 DNA: TGTGCCAGCAGCCCATTTTCCCCGGGACTAGCGATGAGTGAGCAGTTCTTC; CDR3 protein: CASSPFSPGLAMSEQFF
J gene: TRBJ1-3; clone size: .; D gene: .; V gene: TRBV7-2; CDR3 DNA: TGTGCCAGCAGCCTCAGGGGTCACAGAAACACCATATATTTT; CDR3 protein: CASSLRGHRNTIYF
J gene: TRBJ2-1; clone size: .; D gene: TRBD2; V gene: TRBV5-1; CDR3 DNA: TGCGCCAGCAGCCCATGGACTAGCGGGCTCAATGAGCAGTTCTTC; CDR3 protein: CASSPWTSGLNEQFF
J gene: TRBJ2-1; clone size: .; D gene: TRBD1; V gene: TRBV10-2; CDR3 DNA: TGCGCCAGCAGTGAGGGGAGACAGGGGAATGAGCAGTTCTTC; CDR3 protein: CASSEGRQGNEQFF
J gene: TRBJ2-5; clone size: .; D gene: .; V gene: TRBV5-1; CDR3 DNA: TGCGCCAGCAGCCCCTTACAGTACCAAGAGACCCAGTACTTC; CDR3 protein: CASSPLQYQETQYF
J gene: TRBJ2-5; clone size: once; D gene: .; V gene: TRBV5-1; CDR3 DNA: TGCGCCAGCAGCCCAGGTCGGGGGGCGCGGGAGACCCAGTACTTC; CDR3 protein: CASSPGRGARETQYF
J gene: TRBJ1-4; clone size: .; D gene: TRBD1; V gene: TRBV6-5; CDR3 DNA: TGTGCCAGCAGTTCGGGACAGGGACGCGAAAAACTGTTTTTT; CDR3 protein: CASSSGQGREKLFF
J gene: TRBJ2-1; clone size: .; D gene: TRBD2; V gene: TRBV7-6; CDR3 DNA: TGTGCCAGCAGCTTAGATGGACTAGCGGGCCACAATGAGCAGTTCTTC; CDR3 protein: CASSLDGLAGHNEQFF
J gene: TRBJ2-2; clone size: .; D gene: .; V gene: TRBV5-1; CDR3 DNA: TGCGCCAGCAGCTTGGTTTCGGACACCGGGGAGCTGTTTTTT; CDR3 protein: CASSLVSDTGELFF
J gene: TRBJ1-5; clone size: .; D gene: .; V gene: TRBV19; CDR3 DNA: TGTGCCAGTAGTATAGGAGTTAGGGGGTCGATCAATCAGCCCCAGCATTTT; CDR3 protein: CASSIGVRGSINQPQHF
J gene: TRBJ1-1; clone size: .; D gene: .; V gene: TRBV5-4; CDR3 DNA: TGTGCCAGCAGCCAAGTCCCCGACGGACTCTACCCAACCCACACTGAAGCTTTCTTT; CDR3 protein: CASSQVPDGLYPTHTEAFF
J gene: TRBJ1-2; clone size: once; D gene: .; V gene: TRBV5-1; CDR3 DNA: TGCGCCAGCAGGGGAAGGGGAGGAAACTATGGCTACACCTTC; CDR3 protein: CASRGRGGNYGYTF
J gene: TRBJ2-1; clone size: .; D gene: TRBD2; V gene: TRBV5-4; CDR3 DNA: TGTGCCAGTACGGAGCGGGGCCGTTACAATGAGCAGTTCTTC; CDR3 protein: CASTERGRYNEQFF
J gene: TRBJ2-3; clone size: .; D gene: .; V gene: TRBV2; CDR3 DNA: TGTGCCAGCAGTGATAGGAGTGGCACAGATACGCAGTATTTT; CDR3 protein: CASSDRSGTDTQYF
J gene: TRBJ2-2; clone size: .; D gene: .; V gene: TRBV5-1; CDR3 DNA: TGCGCCAGCAGCTTTAATACCAGGGACACCGGGGAGCTGTTTTTT; CDR3 protein: CASSFNTRDTGELFF
J gene: TRBJ1-4; clone size: .; D gene: TRBD1; V gene: TRBV6-1; CDR3 DNA: TGTGCCAGCACCAAGGACAGGGGTGGAGAAAAACTGTTTTTT; CDR3 protein: CASTKDRGGEKLFF
J gene: TRBJ2-1; clone size: .; D gene: TRBD1; V gene: TRBV7-2; CDR3 DNA: TGTGCCAGCAGCTTTTTTTGGGACAGGATGACAAGTGAGCAGTTCTTC; CDR3 protein: CASSFFWDRMTSEQFF
J gene: TRBJ2-5; clone size: .; D gene: TRBD2; V gene: TRBV9; CDR3 DNA: TGTGCCAGCAGCGTAGCTACTAGCGGGAAAGAGACCCAGTACTTC; CDR3 protein: CASSVATSGKETQYF
J gene: TRBJ2-7; clone size: .; D gene: TRBD1; V gene: TRBV27; CDR3 DNA: TGTGCCAGCAGTTTGGATGGACAGGGCTACGAGCAGTACTTC; CDR3 protein: CASSLDGQGYEQYF
J gene: TRBJ2-7; clone size: .; D gene: TRBD2; V gene: TRBV2; CDR3 DNA: TGTGCCACCGGGACTAGCGGCTACGAGCAGTACTTC; CDR3 protein: CATGTSGYEQYF
J gene: TRBJ2-1; clone size: .; D gene: .; V gene: TRBV10-3; CDR3 DNA: TGTGCCATCTCTGGGCTCTTTCAAGGTTCGACTGAGCAGTTCTTC; CDR3 protein: CAISGLFQGSTEQFF